What follows are 25 T cell receptor beta chains derived from one specimen sequenced in a study of T cells after posttransplantation cyclophosphamide. Clones were sequenced by immunoSEQ multiplex PCR, and TCRdb holds only the in-frame ones, with some missing. Altogether tens of thousands of clones are present, 93% being singletons, with the ten largest covering approximately 2.7%. The source material was PBMCs. All receptors derive from a woman in her twenties or thirties in good health and a related stem cell transplant donor.

This sequence joins TRBV15 and TRBJ1-5; possible D gene TRBD1, 6 bases. The CDR3 totals 15 residues. Germline loops: CDR1 LNHNV, CDR2 YYDKDF (reference sequence). Trimming shortened V by 5 bases and J by 5 bases, and 16 bases separated the two germline ends. The DNA of the CDR3 is TGTGCCACCAGCCCGGAGCGCAGGGGCGATCAGCCCCAGCATTTT. Translating it yields CATSPERRGDQPQHF.

The chain combines TRBV4-3 with TRBJ2-3, with D possibly matching TRBD1 (6 bases). Trimming stripped 3 bases from V and 5 bases from J, with 9 bases between. Germline V gene data show CDR1 as LGHNA and CDR2 as YSLEER. This CDR3 comprises 13 residues. The CDR3 nucleotides are TGCGCCAGCAGCCAGCAGGGGAGAGATACGCAGTATTTT. It encodes CASSQQGRDTQYF.

The chain's CDR3 is CAARRGTDQPQHF. The CDR3 coding sequence is TGTGCCGCGAGACGGGGGACGGATCAGCCCCAGCATTTT. V gene TRBV6-1 combines with J gene TRBJ1-5, with D possibly matching TRBD1 (5 bases). Germline V lookup: CDR1 MNHNS, CDR2 SASEGT. V was trimmed by 11 bases and J by 5 bases, leaving 16 bases between them. The CDR3 has 13 residues.

This clone was recorded once. This chain joins TRBV7-9 and TRBJ2-5, with 9 bases aligning to TRBD2. Germline V gene sequence: CDR1 SEHNR, CDR2 FQNEAQ (reference sequence). V lost 6 bases to trimming and J lost 10 bases; unmatched junction nucleotides: 6. CDR3 length: 12 residues. The CDR3 DNA reads TGTGCCAGCAGAGTTAGCGGGGGAGACCAGTACTTC. It translates to CASRVSGGDQYF.

The chain couples TRBV2 to TRBJ1-2, with D hard to call. Germline CDR1 reads SNHLY; CDR2 reads FYNNEI. This CDR3 is built from 14 residues. V was clipped by 6 bases and J by 6 bases, with 17 bases between them. CDR3 residues: CASRGIKGPHGYTF. The CDR3 DNA is TGTGCCAGCAGGGGAATAAAGGGCCCTCATGGCTACACCTTC.

The chain recombines TRBV6-1 with TRBJ1-4; tentatively, D is TRBD1 (5 bases). The CDR3 length is 13 residues. V was trimmed by 4 bases and J by 9 bases, leaving 12 bases between them. CDR1 is MNHNS and CDR2 is SASEGT in the germline V gene. CDR3 protein: CASSAPGFQKLFF. Here the CDR3 DNA reads TGTGCCAGCAGTGCACCAGGGTTTCAAAAACTGTTTTTT.

This chain uses TRBV19 with TRBJ2-7, with no clear D. V dropped 5 bases and J dropped 3 bases, with 11 bases sitting between them. The V gene's germline CDR1 is LNHDA and CDR2 SQIVND (reference sequence). This CDR3 contains 13 residues. CDR3 residues: CASSLSSNYEQYF. In DNA form, the CDR3 reads TGTGCCAGTAGTTTGTCATCTAACTACGAGCAGTACTTC.

CDR3 loop: CASSRQGLAGTTLETQYF. The CDR3 nucleotides are TGTGCCAGCAGCCGACAGGGACTAGCGGGGACGACTCTAGAGACCCAGTACTTC. This rearrangement joins TRBV2 to TRBJ2-5; TRBD2 aligns across 13 bases. Trimming at V came to 6 bases and at J to 4 bases, leaving 14 bases not matched to a gene. Germline V gene sequence: CDR1 SNHLY, CDR2 FYNNEI. The CDR3 has 18 amino acids.

The chain joins TRBV4-3 to TRBJ2-2, with TRBD1 matching over 7 bases. From germline, CDR1 is LGHNA and CDR2 YSLEER. The CDR3 contains 18 residues. Trimming took 0 bases from V and 2 from J; bases not matched to a gene: 9. CDR3 sequence (DNA): TGCGCCAGCAGCCAAGATAAGGGGGCTGGTAGAAACACCGGGGAGCTGTTTTTT. It translates to CASSQDKGAGRNTGELFF.

The chain has TRBV5-1 and TRBJ2-5, with TRBD2 matching 9 bases. There are 17 residues in the CDR3. V gave up 0 bases and J gave up 0 bases; unmatched junction bases: 6. Germline lookup yields CDR1 SGHRS and CDR2 YFSETQ. This CDR3 reads CASSLGLAGMYQETQYF. CDR3 bases: TGCGCCAGCAGCTTGGGGCTAGCGGGGATGTACCAAGAGACCCAGTACTTC. The full variable domain, completed using reference TRBV5-1 and TRBJ2-5, is KAGVTQTPRYLIKTRGQQVTLSCSPISGHRSVSWYQQTPGQGLQFLFEYFSETQRNKGNFPGRFSGRQFSNSRSEMNVSTLELGDSALYLCASSLGLAGMYQETQYFGPGTRLLVL.

The chain has TRBV6-1 and TRBJ2-3; D gene unclear. From germline, CDR1 is MNHNS and CDR2 SASEGT. The CDR3 runs 15 residues. Trimming left V 2 bases short and J 2 bases short, with 11 bases between. In nucleotides, the CDR3 is TGTGCCAGCAGTGAAAGGGCAGGAAACACAGATACGCAGTATTTT. Amino acids: CASSERAGNTDTQYF.

This rearrangement joins TRBV13 to TRBJ2-7; unclear D gene. This CDR3 is 15 amino acids long. Trimming pared 0 bases from V and 6 bases from J, leaving 15 bases between. CDR1 is PRHDT, CDR2 FYEKMQ, per germline (reference sequence). CDR3 DNA: TGTGCCAGCAGCTTAGGCCACGGCTCCTTCGGCGAGCAGTACTTC. Amino acid sequence: CASSLGHGSFGEQYF.

This sequence joins TRBV2 and TRBJ2-1; 9 nucleotides agree with TRBD1. This CDR3 comprises 15 residues. V lost 8 bases, J lost 9 bases, and 14 bases stayed unmatched. Germline V gene lookup returns CDR1 SNHLY and CDR2 FYNNEI. Here the CDR3 reads CASRIQGAGVFEQFF. The CDR3 DNA follows: TGTGCCAGCCGTATACAGGGGGCTGGGGTATTTGAGCAGTTCTTC.

The V call is TRBV6-6, the J call TRBJ2-7; weak D call: TRBD2 (5 bases). The CDR3 has 13 residues. The germline V and J ends were trimmed by 6 bases and 3 bases, with 12 bases remaining between them. Germline assignment: CDR1 MNHNY and CDR2 SVGAGI (reference sequence). The CDR3 reads CASSQRASYEQYF. CDR3 nucleotides: TGTGCCAGCAGCCAGAGGGCCAGCTACGAGCAGTACTTC.

The chain employs TRBV28 and TRBJ1-5; D not resolved. The germline V gene encodes CDR1 MDHEN and CDR2 SYDVKM. Trimming took off 6 bases at V and 0 bases at J, with 9 bases between the two ends. The CDR3 is made up of 14 amino acids. The CDR3: CASSPPRSNQPQHF. Here the CDR3 DNA reads TGTGCCAGCAGCCCCCCTCGTAGCAATCAGCCCCAGCATTTT.

The rearrangement links TRBV6-5 to TRBJ1-5; TRBD1 aligns across 8 bases. The germline gives CDR1 MNHEY, CDR2 SVGAGI. The CDR3 is made up of 15 amino acids. Losses at the gene ends were 6 bases for V and 3 bases for J; bases not matched to a gene: 7. The CDR3: CASRARTGTNQPQHF. The CDR3 region has the DNA TGTGCCAGCAGAGCGCGGACAGGGACCAATCAGCCCCAGCATTTT.

The V gene is TRBV6-1, the J gene TRBJ2-7, with TRBD1 as a possible D gene (6 bases). CDR3 length: 12 amino acids. The germline V gene has CDR1 MNHNS and CDR2 SASEGT. Trimming shortened V by 6 bases and J by 3 bases, and 9 bases separated the two germline ends. CDR3 in amino acids: CASRLTGYEQYF. The CDR3 DNA follows: TGTGCCAGCAGGTTGACAGGCTACGAGCAGTACTTC.

The chain carries TRBV5-4 and TRBJ1-6; 8 nucleotides agree with TRBD1. J was trimmed by 5 bases and V by 5 bases; bases with no gene match: 6. Germline loops: CDR1 SGHNT, CDR2 YYREEE (reference sequence). CDR3 size: 15 residues. CDR3 residues: CASSLPGQDNSPLHF. DNA of the CDR3: TGTGCCAGCAGTTTGCCGGGACAGGATAATTCACCCCTCCACTTT.

The chain uses TRBV11-3 and TRBJ2-1; TRBD1 aligns across 9 bases. V shed 5 bases, J shed 9 bases, and the junction held 8 bases outside the gene matches. This CDR3 contains 14 residues. Germline assignment: CDR1 SGHNT and CDR2 YENEEA. The CDR3 DNA sequence: TGTGCCAGCAGCCGAGTACAGGGGGCAGGTGAGCAGTTCTTC. This gives the protein CASSRVQGAGEQFF.

The chain couples TRBV5-1 to TRBJ2-5; unclear D gene. The DNA end is a closer match to TRBJ2-7, so the J assignment may be wrong. Germline values: CDR1 SGHRS, CDR2 YFSETQ. This CDR3 is 14 amino acids long. The DNA for the CDR3 is TGCGCCAGCAGCCTCCTCCAAGTGGGTCTCGAGCAGTACTTC. Translating it yields CASSLLQVGLEQYF.

This chain connects TRBV9 to TRBJ2-3, with D possibly matching TRBD1 (5 bases). Per the germline V gene, CDR1 is SGDLS and CDR2 is YYNGEE. The CDR3 spans 15 residues. Trimming cost V 0 bases and J 0 bases, with 8 bases left between them. The CDR3 sequence is CASSVADSSTDTQYF. CDR3 coding DNA: TGTGCCAGCAGCGTAGCTGACAGTAGCACAGATACGCAGTATTTT. Full variable domain (missing parts from reference TRBV9 and TRBJ2-3): DSGVTQTPKHLITATGQRVTLRCSPRSGDLSVYWYQQSLDQGLQFLIQYYNGEERAKGNILERFSAQQFPDLHSELNLSSLELGDSALYFCASSVADSSTDTQYFGPGTRLTVL.

This clone was observed a handful of times. This chain joins TRBV5-1 and TRBJ1-1; maybe TRBD1 (6 bases). Germline loops: CDR1 SGHRS, CDR2 YFSETQ. The CDR3 totals 15 residues. With 4 bases removed from V and 1 base from J, the gap between germline ends came to 14 bases. The CDR3 nucleotides are TGCGCCAGCAGCGGACTACAGGGAACGAACACTGAAGCTTTCTTT. Amino acid sequence: CASSGLQGTNTEAFF.

This clone was seen just once. The chain has TRBV5-6 and TRBJ1-2, with no clear D. Germline CDR1 and CDR2: SGHDT and YYEEEE. This CDR3 is built from 13 residues. Trimming took off 0 bases at V and 1 base at J, with 4 bases between the two ends. CDR3 sequence reads: CASSLGHNYGYTF. DNA for the CDR3: TGTGCCAGCAGCTTGGGACATAACTATGGCTACACCTTC.

This clone was counted a single time. The chain carries TRBV7-7 and TRBJ2-5, with D maybe TRBD2 (5 bases). V dropped 2 bases and J dropped 5 bases, with 15 bases sitting between them. This CDR3 contains 15 residues. Germline V gene sequence: CDR1 SSHAT, CDR2 FNYEAQ (reference sequence). The CDR3 nucleotides are TGTGCCAGCAGCTTAAGCCCCACGAGCGGCGAGACCCAGTACTTC. Translating it yields CASSLSPTSGETQYF.

This chain uses TRBV6-6 with TRBJ2-7; either TRBD1 or TRBD2 may supply D (6 bases each). Germline CDR1 reads MNHNY; CDR2 reads SVGAGI (reference sequence). The germline V and J ends were trimmed by 2 bases and 2 bases, with 10 bases remaining between them. There are 14 residues in the CDR3. CDR3 bases: TGTGCCAGCAGTTACGAGGGGGGCCCCTACGAGCAGTACTTC. Protein product: CASSYEGGPYEQYF.